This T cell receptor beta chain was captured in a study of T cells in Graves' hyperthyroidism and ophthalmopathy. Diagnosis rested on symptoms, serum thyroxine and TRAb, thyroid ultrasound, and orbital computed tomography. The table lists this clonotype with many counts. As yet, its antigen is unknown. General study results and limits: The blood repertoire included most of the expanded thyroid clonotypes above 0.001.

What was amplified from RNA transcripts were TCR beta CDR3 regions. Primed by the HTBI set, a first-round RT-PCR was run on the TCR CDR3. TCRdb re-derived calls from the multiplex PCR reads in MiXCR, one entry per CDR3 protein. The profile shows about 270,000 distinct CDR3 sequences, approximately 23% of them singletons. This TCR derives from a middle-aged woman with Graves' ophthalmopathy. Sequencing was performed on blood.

In DNA, the CDR3 is TGTGCCAGCAATACGGGACAGGGTTTACCTGAAGCTTTCTTT. Its translation: CASNTGQGLPEAFF. The chain is built from TRBV6-5 and TRBJ1-1, with 9 bases matching TRBD1. This CDR3 is 14 amino acids long. Germline values: CDR1 MNHEY, CDR2 SVGAGI. The junction had 9 bases not matched to a gene; V was cut back by 7 bases and J by 6 bases.